Each of the 22 T cell receptor beta chains below was sequenced from the same sample in a study of post-analysis software for immune sequencing data. Study-level results: When patients were compared with controls, 4 or 5 TRBV segments were more frequent, TRBV5-6, TRBV5-1 and TRBV20-1 among them.

Their recognized antigens are unknown. Every TCR beta cDNA library bore unique molecular identifiers. TCRdb analysed the PCR reads with MiXCR anew, one entry per CDR3 protein. The sample includes roughly 580,000 distinct CDR3 sequences, 44% seen only once; the top ten take more than 1.5%. What was sequenced was blood. The receptors shown here come from a girl aged 10-17 years with multiple sclerosis.

J is TRBJ2-3 and V is TRBV27, with TRBD1 matching 8 bases. The CDR3 consists of 14 residues. Per germline, CDR1 MNHEY and CDR2 SMNVEV (reference sequence). J gave up 6 bases and V 2 bases, and 4 bases lay outside the gene matches. As DNA, the CDR3 is TGTGCCAGCAGTTTAAATTACAGGGGGGATACGCAGTATTTT. Translating gives CASSLNYRGDTQYF.

This clonotype was found a few times. The chain has TRBV4-1 and TRBJ2-7; D may be TRBD1 (5 bases). CDR3 length: 14 amino acids. The V and J ends lost 1 base and 6 bases respectively, with 13 bases between them. Germline loops: CDR1 MGHRA, CDR2 YSYEKL. CDR3 amino acids: CASSQAFLGVEQYF. The DNA for the CDR3 is TGCGCCAGCAGCCAAGCGTTTCTAGGGGTCGAGCAGTACTTC.

A few counts support this clonotype. CDR3 in amino acids: CASETGSNTGELFF. The CDR3 nucleotides read TGCGCCAGCGAGACAGGGTCGAACACCGGGGAGCTGTTTTTT. The V and J genes are TRBV5-1 and TRBJ2-2; 7 bases agree with TRBD1. The CDR3 contains 14 residues. After removal of 7 bases from V and 0 bases from J, the junction contained 3 bases not matched to a gene. CDR1 and CDR2 from the germline V gene are SGHRS and YFSETQ.

V gene TRBV20-1 combines with J gene TRBJ2-3; 9 bases map to TRBD2. V gave up 2 bases and J gave up 0 bases; unmatched junction bases: 0. The CDR3 covers 14 residues. Germline V gene sequence: CDR1 DFQATT, CDR2 SNEGSKA (reference sequence). This chain's CDR3 is CSARLAGSTDTQYF. CDR3 bases: TGCAGTGCTAGACTAGCGGGGAGCACAGATACGCAGTATTTT.

V usage is TRBV3-1 and J usage is TRBJ2-5; TRBD2 aligns across 11 bases. The germline gives CDR1 LGHDT, CDR2 YNNKEL (reference sequence). V shed 4 bases, J shed 2 bases, and the junction held 6 bases outside the gene matches. The CDR3 totals 16 residues. The CDR3 bases are TGTGCCAGCAGCCGCCTGGGACTAGCGGATCAAGAGACCCAGTACTTC. Translation: CASSRLGLADQETQYF.

A few counts support this clonotype. The chain employs TRBV24-1 and TRBJ2-3, with 10 nucleotides matching TRBD2. V shed 4 bases, J shed 3 bases, and the junction held 6 bases outside the gene matches. Germline assignment: CDR1 KGHDR and CDR2 SFDVKD. The CDR3 has 16 amino acids. The CDR3 sequence: CATSDQRGGPTDTQYF. The CDR3 bases are TGTGCCACCAGTGACCAGCGGGGGGGCCCTACAGATACGCAGTATTTT.

This clonotype was detected only a few times. The junction shows a germline mismatch at one end, possibly a read error. This chain joins TRBV6-5 and TRBJ2-2, with D possibly TRBD2 on 6 matching bases. In germline, CDR1 is MNHEY, CDR2 SVGAGI. The CDR3 is 15 amino acids. CDR3 in amino acids: CASRTPLAKTGELFF. The CDR3 DNA is TGTGCCAGCAGGACCCCGCTAGCGAAAACCGGGGAGCTGTTTTTT.

Turning to this clonotype: Relative to the germline gene, one junction end is altered; a read error may explain this. This chain links TRBV5-1 with TRBJ1-5; D is unclear. The V gene's germline CDR1 is SGHRS and CDR2 YFSETQ. The CDR3 covers 13 residues. CDR3: CASSLDRNQSQHF. The CDR3, as DNA: TGCGCCAGCAGCTTGGACCGCAATCAGTCCCAGCATTTT. Using reference TRBV5-1 and TRBJ1-5 for the parts outside the CDR3, the full variable domain is KAGVTQTPRYLIKTRGQQVTLSCSPISGHRSVSWYQQTPGQGLQFLFEYFSETQRNKGNFPGRFSGRQFSNSRSEMNVSTLELGDSALYLCASSLDRNQSQHFGDGTRLSIL.

The chain joins TRBV6-6 to TRBJ1-1, with D hard to call. V shed 2 bases and J shed 4 bases, with 11 bases lying between them. The germline gives CDR1 MNHNY, CDR2 SVGAGI (reference sequence). CDR3 size: 14 residues. CDR3 DNA: TGTGCCAGCAGTTACGACGGTAGTGGCACTGAAGCTTTCTTT. Amino acid sequence: CASSYDGSGTEAFF.

V is TRBV12-3 or TRBV12-4 and J is TRBJ1-2, with D tentatively TRBD1 (6 bases). The V and J ends lost 5 bases and 3 bases respectively, with 16 bases between them. CDR3 length: 15 residues. CDR3 sequence: CASSPADRVYYGYTF. Here the CDR3 DNA reads TGTGCCAGCAGTCCAGCGGACAGAGTCTACTATGGCTACACCTTC.

The rearrangement links TRBV12-3 or TRBV12-4 to TRBJ2-3, with TRBD2 matching over 11 bases. V shed 0 bases and J 15 bases; nucleotides not matched to a gene: 14. This CDR3 is 16 amino acids long. The DNA of the CDR3 is TGTGCCAGCAGTTTAGCGCGTAGCGGGAGGGGAGATGCGGAATATTTT. This sequence encodes CASSLARSGRGDAEYF.

V usage is TRBV5-1 and J usage is TRBJ2-7; tentative D call: TRBD2 (6 bases). V was cut by 1 base and J by 0 bases, with 14 bases left in between. Germline assignment: CDR1 SGHRS and CDR2 YFSETQ. This CDR3 contains 16 residues. CDR3 amino acids: CASSLISGGSSYEQYF. DNA for the CDR3: TGCGCCAGCAGCTTGATTAGCGGTGGCAGCTCCTACGAGCAGTACTTC.

The chain uses TRBV3-1 and TRBJ2-5; TRBD1 matches 10 bases. Germline CDR1 reads LGHDT; CDR2 reads YNNKEL (reference sequence). The CDR3 runs to 16 residues. Trimming removed 3 bases from V and 3 bases from J; junction bases left unmatched: 7. CDR3 nucleotide sequence: TGTGCCAGCAGCCACGGGACAGGGGCTGGCGAAGAGACCCAGTACTTC. Protein product: CASSHGTGAGEETQYF.

Only one count was recorded for this clonotype. Relative to the germline gene, one junction end is altered; a read error may explain this. The V and J genes are TRBV7-9 and TRBJ1-2; D is uncertain. CDR3 size: 14 residues. Germline values: CDR1 SEHNR, CDR2 FQNEAQ (reference sequence). The CDR3 sequence: CASSFDIHNYDYTF. The CDR3 coding sequence is TGTGCCAGCAGCTTCGACATCCACAACTATGACTACACCTTC.

J is TRBJ1-2 and V is TRBV29-1, with D unresolved. With 4 bases removed from V and 0 bases from J, the gap between germline ends came to 6 bases. Germline lookup yields CDR1 SQVTM and CDR2 ANQGSEA. The CDR3 totals 12 residues. CDR3 region: CSVGFPNYGYTF. Here the CDR3 DNA reads TGCAGCGTTGGGTTCCCTAACTATGGCTACACCTTC.

This clonotype was picked up one time. CDR3 region: CASSLSWETYEQYF. CDR3 DNA sequence: TGTGCCAGCAGCTTAAGCTGGGAGACCTACGAGCAGTACTTC. V usage is TRBV11-2 and J usage is TRBJ2-7, with D possibly TRBD2 on 5 matching bases. CDR1 SGHAT and CDR2 FQNNGV come from the germline V gene. Trimming cost V 2 bases and J 2 bases, with 10 bases left between them. The CDR3 runs to 14 residues.

The chain couples TRBV5-1 to TRBJ2-3, with 10 bases fitting TRBD2. The CDR3 contains 15 residues. The V and J ends lost 4 bases and 4 bases, in that order; junction bases with no gene match: 6. CDR1 is SGHRS and CDR2 is YFSETQ in the germline V gene. CDR3: CASSPGLADSDTQYF. CDR3 sequence (DNA): TGCGCCAGCAGCCCCGGACTAGCGGATTCAGATACGCAGTATTTT.

The table lists this clonotype with a few counts. One base away lies a much larger clone, so this may be a sequencing read error. The gene calls are TRBV6-1 and TRBJ2-1; D is possibly TRBD2 (7 bases). The better agreement between TRBJ2-7 and the DNA end casts doubt on the J call. Germline assignment: CDR1 MNHNS and CDR2 SASEGT. The CDR3 runs 16 residues. The CDR3 bases are TGTGCCAGCAGTCAAGAGCCGGGGGGCTCCTACAATGAGCAGTACTTC. It specifies CASSQEPGGSYNEQYF.

In this sample, this clonotype turned up once. The CDR3 is CSARDRHEQYF. The CDR3 bases are TGCAGTGCTAGAGACAGGCACGAGCAGTACTTC. The V gene is TRBV20-1, the J gene TRBJ2-7; D is undetermined. Germline V gene sequence: CDR1 DFQATT, CDR2 SNEGSKA (reference sequence). Trimming removed 0 bases at V and 5 bases at J, with 5 bases between. CDR3 size: 11 residues.

The chain recombines TRBV15 with TRBJ1-1, with D uncertain. V gave up 0 bases and J gave up 0 bases, with 8 bases separating them. Germline assignment: CDR1 LNHNV and CDR2 YYDKDF (reference sequence). CDR3 size: 15 residues. CDR3 loop: CATSREAGVNTEAFF. The CDR3 DNA sequence: TGTGCCACCAGCAGAGAGGCAGGTGTGAACACTGAAGCTTTCTTT. The whole variable domain, filled in from reference TRBV15 and TRBJ1-1, reads DAMVIQNPRYQVTQFGKPVTLSCSQTLNHNVMYWYQQKSSQAPKLLFHYYDKDFNNEADTPDNFQSRRPNTSFCFLDIRSPGLGDTAMYLCATSREAGVNTEAFFGQGTRLTVV.

Only a few counts were recorded for this clonotype. V gene TRBV7-9 combines with J gene TRBJ1-1; 8 nucleotides agree with TRBD1. CDR3 length: 16 residues. The trim removed 0 bases at V and 5 bases at J, leaving 8 bases unmatched. CDR1 and CDR2 from the germline V gene are SEHNR and FQNEAQ (reference sequence). CDR3 sequence reads: CASSLAPGTGVTEAFF. In nucleotides, the CDR3 is TGTGCCAGCAGCTTAGCACCCGGGACAGGTGTAACTGAAGCTTTCTTT. Together with reference TRBV7-9 and TRBJ1-1, the CDR3 gives the full variable domain: DTGVSQNPRHKITKRGQNVTFRCDPISEHNRLYWYRQTLGQGPEFLTYFQNEAQLEKSRLLSDRFSAERPKGSFSTLEIQRTEQGDSAMYLCASSLAPGTGVTEAFFGQGTRLTVV.

This clonotype has just one count. The gene calls are TRBV21-1 and TRBJ2-1. TRBV21-1 is a documented pseudogene. CDR3 size: 14 residues. In DNA, the CDR3 is TGTGCCAGCAGCAAAGATCGGGGTCACAATGAGCAGTTCTTC. Protein: CASSKDRGHNEQFF.